This T cell receptor (beta chain) came from a study of shared clonotypes between healthy human individuals. Study-level points and caveats: The study's rarefaction showed incomplete sorted-subset sequencing despite large depth. Naive CD4 clonotypes were shared across a handful of donors at roughly 4.6%. It was the non-shared clonotypes that had lower generation probabilities than clonotypes shared by all four donors.

V lost 5 bases to trimming and J lost 0 bases; unmatched junction nucleotides: 1. Germline assignment: CDR1 SQVTM and CDR2 ANQGSEA. This CDR3 comprises 13 residues. Clones were read by immunoSEQ multiplex PCR, and TCRdb kept only the in-frame ones, dropping some. The table records some 1 million clones, around 74% of them present only once. Splitting the CD4+ cells yielded a CD45RA+ naive subset and a CD45RA-negative memory subset. Worth noting for this clone: Its antigen is not identified.

Sequencing was carried out using memory CD4+ T cells sorted from blood. Subset of the sample: CD45RA-negative fraction. This chain links TRBV29-1 with TRBJ2-3; the match to TRBD2 covers 8 bases. The source is a man aged 18 to 30 in good health. The chain's CDR3 is CSVLAGSTDTQYF. The CDR3 DNA sequence: TGCAGCGTTTTAGCGGGGAGCACAGATACGCAGTATTTT.